The clone carrying this T cell receptor beta chain ranks as medium-sized. Its antigen is not known. The data belong to a study of spatial heterogeneity in lung cancer. Findings and limits, study-wide: How many expanded intratumoral alpha and beta TCRs were present tracked the tumor mutation count, which was a count of nonsynonymous mutations.

Every cDNA TCR molecule received its own unique molecular identifier. TCRdb analysed the 5' RACE reads with MiXCR anew, one entry per CDR3 protein. Of 6,500 to 9,500 distinct CDR3 sequences in the sample, more than 5% were seen once. Time point reported: sample taken at primary tumor resection. Untreated early-stage non-small cell lung cancer patients, around 72 in total, were the donors. The study sequenced unsorted whole RNA from tumor, nontumor lung or frozen PBMC. Germline-derived CDR1 and CDR2 are SGHAT and FQDESV (reference sequence). Unmatched junction bases numbered 5, after V lost 5 bases and J lost 5 bases. This CDR3 spans 15 amino acids.

The starting material was lung tumor tissue, obtained at surgery. V usage is TRBV11-1 and J usage is TRBJ2-7, with 14 bases matching TRBD2. The receptor was derived from a male donor with early-stage non-small cell lung cancer. CDR3 protein: CASSLGLAGVDEQYF. CDR3 in DNA: TGTGCCAGCAGCCTGGGACTAGCGGGAGTTGACGAGCAGTACTTC. Combining the CDR3 with reference TRBV11-1 and TRBJ2-7 gives the whole variable domain EAEVAQSPRYKITEKSQAVAFWCDPISGHATLYWYRQILGQGPELLVQFQDESVVDDSQLPKDRFSAERLKGVDSTLKIQPAELGDSAMYLCASSLGLAGVDEQYFGPGTRLTVT.